This T cell receptor (beta chain) was profiled in a study of T cell changes during pregnancy in multiple sclerosis. Trimming removed 6 bases from V and 1 base from J; junction bases left unmatched: 7. The CDR3 is 15 residues long. Germline loops: CDR1 MDHEN, CDR2 SYDVKM. TCRdb's table, derived via immunoSEQ multiplex PCR, lists solely in-frame clones and lacks some. This table holds some 25,000 clones, roughly 86% found once. The clonotype originates from a female donor in good health, enrolled as a control in a pregnancy study. The chain couples TRBV28 to TRBJ2-3; the match to TRBD2 covers 7 bases. Sequenced here: CD4+ T cells from peripheral blood mononuclear cells, sampled in the second trimester of pregnancy. CDR3 in amino acids: CASSPPGRGTDTQYF. The CDR3 nucleotides are TGTGCCAGCAGCCCACCAGGGAGGGGCACAGATACGCAGTATTTT.